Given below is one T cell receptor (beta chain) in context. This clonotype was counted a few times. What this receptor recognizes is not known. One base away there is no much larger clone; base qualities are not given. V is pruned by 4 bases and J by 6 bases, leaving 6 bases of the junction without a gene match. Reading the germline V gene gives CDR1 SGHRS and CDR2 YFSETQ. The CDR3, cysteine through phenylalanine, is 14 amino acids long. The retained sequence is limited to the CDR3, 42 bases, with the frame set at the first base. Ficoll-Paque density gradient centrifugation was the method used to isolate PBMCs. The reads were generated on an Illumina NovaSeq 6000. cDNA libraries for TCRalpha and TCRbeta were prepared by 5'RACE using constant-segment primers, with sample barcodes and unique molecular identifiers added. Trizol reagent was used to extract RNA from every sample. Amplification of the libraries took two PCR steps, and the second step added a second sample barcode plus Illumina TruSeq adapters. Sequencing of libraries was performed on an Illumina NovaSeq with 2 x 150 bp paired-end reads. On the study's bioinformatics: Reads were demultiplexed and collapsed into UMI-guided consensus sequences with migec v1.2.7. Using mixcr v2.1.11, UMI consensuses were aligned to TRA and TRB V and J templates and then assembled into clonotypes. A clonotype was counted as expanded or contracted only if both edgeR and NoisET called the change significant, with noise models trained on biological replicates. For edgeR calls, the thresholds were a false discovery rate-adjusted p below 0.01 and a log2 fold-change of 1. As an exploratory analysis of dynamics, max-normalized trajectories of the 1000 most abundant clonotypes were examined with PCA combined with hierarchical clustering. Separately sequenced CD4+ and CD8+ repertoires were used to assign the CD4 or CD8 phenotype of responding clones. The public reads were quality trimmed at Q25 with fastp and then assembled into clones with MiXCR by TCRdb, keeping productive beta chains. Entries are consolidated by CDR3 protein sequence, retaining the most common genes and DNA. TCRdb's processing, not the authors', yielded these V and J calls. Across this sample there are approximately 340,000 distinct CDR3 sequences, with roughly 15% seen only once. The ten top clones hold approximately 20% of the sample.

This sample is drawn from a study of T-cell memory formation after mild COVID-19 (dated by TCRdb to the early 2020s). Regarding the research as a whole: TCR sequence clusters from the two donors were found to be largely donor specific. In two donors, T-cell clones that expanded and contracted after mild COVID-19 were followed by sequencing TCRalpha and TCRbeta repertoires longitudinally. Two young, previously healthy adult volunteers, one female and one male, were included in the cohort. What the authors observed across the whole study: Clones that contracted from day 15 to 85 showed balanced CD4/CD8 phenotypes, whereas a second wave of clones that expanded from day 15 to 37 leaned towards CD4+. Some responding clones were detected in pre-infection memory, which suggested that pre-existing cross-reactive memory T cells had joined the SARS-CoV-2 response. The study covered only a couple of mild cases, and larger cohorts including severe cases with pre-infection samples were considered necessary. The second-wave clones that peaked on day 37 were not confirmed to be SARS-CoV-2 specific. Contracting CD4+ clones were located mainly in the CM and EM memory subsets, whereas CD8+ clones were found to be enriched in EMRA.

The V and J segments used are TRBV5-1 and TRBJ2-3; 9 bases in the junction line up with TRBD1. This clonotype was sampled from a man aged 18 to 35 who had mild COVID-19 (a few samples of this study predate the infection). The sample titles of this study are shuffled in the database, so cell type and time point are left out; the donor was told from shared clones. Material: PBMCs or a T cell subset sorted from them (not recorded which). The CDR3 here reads CASSQDRGWDTQYF. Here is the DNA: TGCGCCAGCAGCCAGGACAGGGGTTGGGATACGCAGTATTTT.